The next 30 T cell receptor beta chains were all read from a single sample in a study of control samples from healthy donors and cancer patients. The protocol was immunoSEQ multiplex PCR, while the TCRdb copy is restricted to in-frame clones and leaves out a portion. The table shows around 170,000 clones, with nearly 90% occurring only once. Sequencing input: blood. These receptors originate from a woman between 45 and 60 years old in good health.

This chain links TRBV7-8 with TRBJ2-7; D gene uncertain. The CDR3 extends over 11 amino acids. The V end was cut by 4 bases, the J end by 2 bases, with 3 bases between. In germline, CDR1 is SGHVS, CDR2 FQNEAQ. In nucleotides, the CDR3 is TGTGCCAGCAGCTCCGCCTACGAGCAGTACTTC. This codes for CASSSAYEQYF.

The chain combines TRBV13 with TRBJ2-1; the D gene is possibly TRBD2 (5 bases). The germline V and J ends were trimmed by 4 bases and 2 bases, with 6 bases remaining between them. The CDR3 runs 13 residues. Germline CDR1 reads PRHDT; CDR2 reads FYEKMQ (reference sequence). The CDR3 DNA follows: TGTGCCAGCAGCTCCGGGACCTACAATGAGCAGTTCTTC. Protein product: CASSSGTYNEQFF.

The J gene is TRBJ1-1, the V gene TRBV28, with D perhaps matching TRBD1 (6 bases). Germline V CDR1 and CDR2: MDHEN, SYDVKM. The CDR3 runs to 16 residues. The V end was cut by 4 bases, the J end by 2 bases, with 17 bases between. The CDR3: CASSSMGARGNTEAFF. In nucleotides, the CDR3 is TGTGCCAGCAGTTCCATGGGGGCACGGGGAAACACTGAAGCTTTCTTT.

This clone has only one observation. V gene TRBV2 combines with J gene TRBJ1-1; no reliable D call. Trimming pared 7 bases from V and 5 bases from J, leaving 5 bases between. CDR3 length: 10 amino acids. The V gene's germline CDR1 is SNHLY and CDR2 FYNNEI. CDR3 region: CASMRTEAFF. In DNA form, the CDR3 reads TGTGCCAGCATGAGGACTGAAGCTTTCTTT.

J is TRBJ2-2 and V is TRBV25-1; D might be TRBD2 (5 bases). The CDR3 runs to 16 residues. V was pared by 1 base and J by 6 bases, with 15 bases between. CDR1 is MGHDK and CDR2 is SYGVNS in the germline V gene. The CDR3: CASSEWAQRQAGELFF. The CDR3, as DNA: TGTGCCAGCAGTGAATGGGCTCAGCGGCAGGCCGGGGAGCTGTTTTTT.

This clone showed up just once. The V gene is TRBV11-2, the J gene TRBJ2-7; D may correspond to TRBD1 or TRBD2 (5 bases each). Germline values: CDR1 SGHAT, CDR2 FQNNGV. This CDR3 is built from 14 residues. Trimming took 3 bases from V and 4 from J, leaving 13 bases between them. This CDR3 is CASSFSGAQYEQYF. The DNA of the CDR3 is TGTGCCAGCAGCTTTTCCGGGGCTCAATACGAGCAGTACTTC. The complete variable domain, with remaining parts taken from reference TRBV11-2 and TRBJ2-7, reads EAGVAQSPRYKIIEKRQSVAFWCNPISGHATLYWYQQILGQGPKLLIQFQNNGVVDDSQLPKDRFSAERLKGVDSTLKIQPAKLEDSAVYLCASSFSGAQYEQYFGPGTRLTVT.

The CDR3 DNA follows: TGCGCCAGCAGCCAAGAACCTCATGGAGGGCGGACCGGGGAGCTGTTTTTT. Its protein product is CASSQEPHGGRTGELFF. The rearrangement uses TRBV4-3 and TRBJ2-2; D might be TRBD2 (6 bases). The V gene lost 0 bases and the J gene lost 5 bases, with 16 bases spanning the gap. The CDR3 loop spans 17 amino acids. The germline V gene has CDR1 LGHNA and CDR2 YSLEER.

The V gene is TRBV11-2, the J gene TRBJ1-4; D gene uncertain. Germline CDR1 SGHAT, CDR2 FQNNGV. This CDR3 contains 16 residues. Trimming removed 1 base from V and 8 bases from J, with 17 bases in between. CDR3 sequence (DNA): TGTGCCAGCAGCTTAGTTTTCTCTTCGGTGGAGGAAAAACTGTTTTTT. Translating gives CASSLVFSSVEEKLFF.

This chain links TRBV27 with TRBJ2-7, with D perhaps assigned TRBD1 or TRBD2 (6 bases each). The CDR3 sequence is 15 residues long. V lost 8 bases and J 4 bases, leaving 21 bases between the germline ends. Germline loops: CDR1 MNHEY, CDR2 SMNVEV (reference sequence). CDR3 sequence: CASGPSGPGAYEQYF. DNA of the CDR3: TGTGCCAGCGGACCTTCGGGACCGGGGGCTTACGAGCAGTACTTC.

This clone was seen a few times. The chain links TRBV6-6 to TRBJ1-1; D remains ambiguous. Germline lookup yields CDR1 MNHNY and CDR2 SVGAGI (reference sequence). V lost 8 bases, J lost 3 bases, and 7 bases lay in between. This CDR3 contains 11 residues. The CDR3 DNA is TGTGCCAGCCGGACCTACACTGAAGCTTTCTTT. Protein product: CASRTYTEAFF.

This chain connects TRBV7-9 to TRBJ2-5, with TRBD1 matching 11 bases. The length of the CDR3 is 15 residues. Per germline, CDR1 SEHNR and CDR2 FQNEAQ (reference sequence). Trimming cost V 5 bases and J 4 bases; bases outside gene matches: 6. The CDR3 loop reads CASSPTGTGGETQYF. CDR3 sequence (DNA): TGTGCCAGCAGCCCTACCGGGACAGGGGGAGAGACCCAGTACTTC. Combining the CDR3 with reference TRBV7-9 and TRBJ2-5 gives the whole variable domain DTGVSQNPRHKITKRGQNVTFRCDPISEHNRLYWYRQTLGQGPEFLTYFQNEAQLEKSRLLSDRFSAERPKGSFSTLEIQRTEQGDSAMYLCASSPTGTGGETQYFGPGTRLLVL.

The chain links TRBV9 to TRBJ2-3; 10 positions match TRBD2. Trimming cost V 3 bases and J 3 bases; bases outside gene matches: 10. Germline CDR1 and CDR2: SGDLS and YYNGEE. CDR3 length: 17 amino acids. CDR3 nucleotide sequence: TGTGCCAGCAGCGGAGCCCAGCGGGAGGGCCGGACAGATACGCAGTATTTT. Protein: CASSGAQREGRTDTQYF.

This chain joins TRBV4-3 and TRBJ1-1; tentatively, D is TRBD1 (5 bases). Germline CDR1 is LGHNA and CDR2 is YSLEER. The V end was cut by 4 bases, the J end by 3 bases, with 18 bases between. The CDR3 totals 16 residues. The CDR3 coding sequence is TGCGCCAGCAGCCTCGACTCCAGCCTGGGGCACACTGAAGCTTTCTTT. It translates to CASSLDSSLGHTEAFF.

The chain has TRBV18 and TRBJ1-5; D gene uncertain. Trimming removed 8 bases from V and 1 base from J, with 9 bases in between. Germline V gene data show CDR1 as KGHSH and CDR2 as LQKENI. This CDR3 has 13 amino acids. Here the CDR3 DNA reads TGTGCCAGCGTAGCAGACAGCAATCAGCCCCAGCATTTT. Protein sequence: CASVADSNQPQHF.

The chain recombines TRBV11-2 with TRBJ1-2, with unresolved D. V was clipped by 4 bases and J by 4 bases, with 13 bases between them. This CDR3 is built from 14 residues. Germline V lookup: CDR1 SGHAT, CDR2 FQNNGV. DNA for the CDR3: TGTGCCAGCAGCTCCCCGGGCCCCCGCTATGGCTACACCTTC. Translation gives CASSSPGPRYGYTF.

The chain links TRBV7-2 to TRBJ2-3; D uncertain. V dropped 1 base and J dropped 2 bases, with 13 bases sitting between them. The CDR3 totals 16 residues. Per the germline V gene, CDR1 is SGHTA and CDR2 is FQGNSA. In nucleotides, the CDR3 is TGTGCCAGCAGCTTAGGTACGGCAGCACCCACAGATACGCAGTATTTT. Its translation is CASSLGTAAPTDTQYF.

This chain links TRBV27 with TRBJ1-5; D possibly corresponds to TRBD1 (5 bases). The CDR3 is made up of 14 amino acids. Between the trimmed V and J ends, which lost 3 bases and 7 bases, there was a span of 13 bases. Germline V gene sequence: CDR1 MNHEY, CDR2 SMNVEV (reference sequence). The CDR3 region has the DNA TGTGCCAGCAGTTTGGAGGGGATAGGGCAGCCCCAGCATTTT. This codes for CASSLEGIGQPQHF.

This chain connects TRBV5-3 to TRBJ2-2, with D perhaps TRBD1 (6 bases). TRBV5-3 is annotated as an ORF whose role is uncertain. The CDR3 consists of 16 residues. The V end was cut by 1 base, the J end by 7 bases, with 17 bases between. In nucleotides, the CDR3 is TGTGCCAGAAGCTTGAGAAATGGCAGGGGTGGCGGGGAGCTGTTTTTT. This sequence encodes CARSLRNGRGGGELFF.

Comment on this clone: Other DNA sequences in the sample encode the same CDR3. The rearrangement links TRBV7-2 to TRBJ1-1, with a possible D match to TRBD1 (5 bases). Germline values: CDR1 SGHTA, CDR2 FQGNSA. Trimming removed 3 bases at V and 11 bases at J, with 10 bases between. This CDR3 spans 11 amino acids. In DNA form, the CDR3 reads TGTGCCAGCAGCTTCTTGGGGGACGCTTTCTTT. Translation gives CASSFLGDAFF. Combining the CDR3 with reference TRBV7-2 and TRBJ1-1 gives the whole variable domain GAGVSQSPSNKVTEKGKDVELRCDPISGHTALYWYRQSLGQGLEFLIYFQGNSAPDKSGLPSDRFSAERTGGSVSTLTIQRTQQEDSAVYLCASSFLGDAFFGQGTRLTVV.

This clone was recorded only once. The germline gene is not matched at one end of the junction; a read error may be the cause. The CDR3 is CATSDLRGGPFLF. The CDR3 coding sequence is TGTGCCACCAGTGATTTGAGAGGGGGGCCCTTTCTCTTT. V gene TRBV24-1 combines with J gene TRBJ1-1; D is possibly TRBD1 (6 bases). Germline V gene sequence: CDR1 KGHDR, CDR2 SFDVKD. The CDR3 length is 13 residues.

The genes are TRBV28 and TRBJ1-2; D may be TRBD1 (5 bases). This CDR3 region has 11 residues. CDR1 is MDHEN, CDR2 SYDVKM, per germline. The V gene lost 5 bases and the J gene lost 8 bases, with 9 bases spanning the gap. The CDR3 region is CASSGYRGYTF. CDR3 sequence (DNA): TGTGCCAGCAGTGGATACAGGGGCTACACCTTC.

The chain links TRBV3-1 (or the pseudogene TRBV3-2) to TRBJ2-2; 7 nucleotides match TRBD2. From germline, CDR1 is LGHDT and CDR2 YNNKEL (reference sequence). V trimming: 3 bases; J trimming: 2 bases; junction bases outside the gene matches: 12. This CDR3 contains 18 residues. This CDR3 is CASSQTSSGGANTGELFF. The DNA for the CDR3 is TGTGCCAGCAGCCAGACTTCCTCGGGGGGAGCTAACACCGGGGAGCTGTTTTTT.

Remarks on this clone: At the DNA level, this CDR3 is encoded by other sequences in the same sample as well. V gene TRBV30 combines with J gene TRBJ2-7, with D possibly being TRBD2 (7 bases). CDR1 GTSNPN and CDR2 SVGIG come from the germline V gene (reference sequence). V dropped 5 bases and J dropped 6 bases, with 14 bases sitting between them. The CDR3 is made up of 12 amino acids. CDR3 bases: TGTGCCTGGCGAGGGGGGGGTCGCGAGCAGTACTTC. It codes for CAWRGGGREQYF. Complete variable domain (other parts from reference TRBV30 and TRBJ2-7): SQTIHQWPATLVQPVGSPLSLECTVEGTSNPNLYWYRQAAGRGLQLLFYSVGIGQISSEVPQNLSASRPQDRQFILSSKKLLLSDSGFYLCAWRGGGREQYFGPGTRLTVT.

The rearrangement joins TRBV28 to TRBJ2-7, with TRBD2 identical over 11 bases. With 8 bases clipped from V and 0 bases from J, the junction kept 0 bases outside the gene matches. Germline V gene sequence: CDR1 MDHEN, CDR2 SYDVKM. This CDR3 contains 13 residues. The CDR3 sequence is CASGLAGSYEQYF. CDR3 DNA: TGTGCCAGCGGACTAGCGGGCTCCTACGAGCAGTACTTC.

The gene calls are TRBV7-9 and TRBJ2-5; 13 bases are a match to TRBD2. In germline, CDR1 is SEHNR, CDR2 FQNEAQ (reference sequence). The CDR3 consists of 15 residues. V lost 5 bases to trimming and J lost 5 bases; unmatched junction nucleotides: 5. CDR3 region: CASSASLAGGETQYF. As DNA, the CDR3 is TGTGCCAGCAGCGCATCACTAGCGGGAGGGGAGACCCAGTACTTC.

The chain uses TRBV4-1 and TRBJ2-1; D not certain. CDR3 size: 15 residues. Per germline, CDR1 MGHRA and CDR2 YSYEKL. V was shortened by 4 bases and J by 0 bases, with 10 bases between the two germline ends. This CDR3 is CASSLEEYSYNEQFF. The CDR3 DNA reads TGCGCCAGCAGCCTCGAGGAGTACTCCTACAATGAGCAGTTCTTC.

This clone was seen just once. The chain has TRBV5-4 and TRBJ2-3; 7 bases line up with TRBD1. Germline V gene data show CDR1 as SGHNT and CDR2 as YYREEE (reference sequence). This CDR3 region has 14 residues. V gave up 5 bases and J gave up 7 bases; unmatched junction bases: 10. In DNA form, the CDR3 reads TGTGCCAGCAGTGGGACAGCGATTATGAATACGCAGTATTTT. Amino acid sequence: CASSGTAIMNTQYF.

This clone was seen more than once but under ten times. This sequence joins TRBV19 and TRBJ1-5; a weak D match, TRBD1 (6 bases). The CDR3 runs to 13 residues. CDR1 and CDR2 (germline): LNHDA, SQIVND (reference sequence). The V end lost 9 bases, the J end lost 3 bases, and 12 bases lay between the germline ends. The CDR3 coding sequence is TGTGCCAGCAGTGACAGGCTCAATCAGCCCCAGCATTTT. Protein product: CASSDRLNQPQHF.

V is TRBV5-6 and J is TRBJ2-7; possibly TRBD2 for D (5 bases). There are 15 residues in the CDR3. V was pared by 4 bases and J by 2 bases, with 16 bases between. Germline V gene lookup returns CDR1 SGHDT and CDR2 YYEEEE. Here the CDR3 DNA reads TGTGCCAGCAGCCCCGACCGGTTGAGGGCCTACGAGCAGTACTTC. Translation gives CASSPDRLRAYEQYF.

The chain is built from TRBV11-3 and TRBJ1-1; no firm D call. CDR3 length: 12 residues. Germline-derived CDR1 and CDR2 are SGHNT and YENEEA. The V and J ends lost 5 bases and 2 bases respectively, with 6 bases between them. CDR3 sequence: CASSHTNTEAFF. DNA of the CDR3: TGTGCCAGCAGCCACACAAACACTGAAGCTTTCTTT.